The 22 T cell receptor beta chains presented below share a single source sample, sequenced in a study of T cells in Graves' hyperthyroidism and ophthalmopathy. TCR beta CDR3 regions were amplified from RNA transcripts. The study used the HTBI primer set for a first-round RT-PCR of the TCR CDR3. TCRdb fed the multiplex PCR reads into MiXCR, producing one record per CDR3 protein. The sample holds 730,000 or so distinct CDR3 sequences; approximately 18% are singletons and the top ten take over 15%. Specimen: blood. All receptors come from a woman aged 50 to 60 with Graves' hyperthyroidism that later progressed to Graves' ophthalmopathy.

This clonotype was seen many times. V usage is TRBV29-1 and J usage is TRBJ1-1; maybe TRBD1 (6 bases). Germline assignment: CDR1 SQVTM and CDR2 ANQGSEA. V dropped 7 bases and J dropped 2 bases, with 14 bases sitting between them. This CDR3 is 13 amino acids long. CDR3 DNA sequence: TGCAGCGCAGTAGGACAGCTAAACACTGAAGCTTTCTTT. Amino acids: CSAVGQLNTEAFF.

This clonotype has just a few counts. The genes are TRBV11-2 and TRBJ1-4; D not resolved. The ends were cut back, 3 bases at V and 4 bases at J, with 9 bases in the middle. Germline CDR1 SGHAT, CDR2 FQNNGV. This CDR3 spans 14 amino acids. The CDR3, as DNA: TGTGCCAGCAGCTTCTGGGGTGTTAATGAAAAACTGTTTTTT. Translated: CASSFWGVNEKLFF.

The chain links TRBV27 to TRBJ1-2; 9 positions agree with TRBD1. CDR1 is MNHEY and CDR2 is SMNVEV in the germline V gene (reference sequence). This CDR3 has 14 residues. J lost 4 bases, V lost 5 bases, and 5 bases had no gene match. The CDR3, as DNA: TGTGCCAGCAGTACGACAGGGGGAGGCTATGGCTACACCTTC. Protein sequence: CASSTTGGGYGYTF.

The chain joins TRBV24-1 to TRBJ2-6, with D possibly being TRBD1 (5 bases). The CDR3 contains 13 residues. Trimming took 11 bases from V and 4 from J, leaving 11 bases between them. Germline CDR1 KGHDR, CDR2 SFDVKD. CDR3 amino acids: CASDSQGANVLTF. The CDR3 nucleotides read TGTGCCAGCGACAGTCAAGGGGCCAACGTCCTGACTTTC.

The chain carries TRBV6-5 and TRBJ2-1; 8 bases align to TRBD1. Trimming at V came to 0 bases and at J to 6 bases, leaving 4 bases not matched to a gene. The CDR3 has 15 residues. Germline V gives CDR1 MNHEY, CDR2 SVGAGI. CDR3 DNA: TGTGCCAGCAGTTACTCAGGACAGGGCATCAATGAGCAGTTCTTC. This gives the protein CASSYSGQGINEQFF.

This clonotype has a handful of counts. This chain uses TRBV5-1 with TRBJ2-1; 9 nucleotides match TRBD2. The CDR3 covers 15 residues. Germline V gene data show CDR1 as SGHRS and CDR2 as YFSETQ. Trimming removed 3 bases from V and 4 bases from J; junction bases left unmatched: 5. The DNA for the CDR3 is TGCGCCAGCAGCTGGGGTAGCGGGGGATACAATGAGCAGTTCTTC. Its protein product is CASSWGSGGYNEQFF.

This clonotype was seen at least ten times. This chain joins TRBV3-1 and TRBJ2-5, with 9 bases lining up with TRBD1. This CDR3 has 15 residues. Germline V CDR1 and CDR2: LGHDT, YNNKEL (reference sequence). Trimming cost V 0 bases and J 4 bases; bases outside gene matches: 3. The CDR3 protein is CASSQDRDRVETQYF. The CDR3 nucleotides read TGTGCCAGCAGCCAAGATCGGGACAGGGTAGAGACCCAGTACTTC.

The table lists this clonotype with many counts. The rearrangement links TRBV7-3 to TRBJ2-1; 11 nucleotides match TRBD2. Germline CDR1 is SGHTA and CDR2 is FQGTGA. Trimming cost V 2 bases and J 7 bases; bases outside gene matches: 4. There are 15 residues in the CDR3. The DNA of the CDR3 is TGTGCCAGCAGCTTATTATTAGCGGGGGGGAATGAGCAGTTCTTC. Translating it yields CASSLLLAGGNEQFF.

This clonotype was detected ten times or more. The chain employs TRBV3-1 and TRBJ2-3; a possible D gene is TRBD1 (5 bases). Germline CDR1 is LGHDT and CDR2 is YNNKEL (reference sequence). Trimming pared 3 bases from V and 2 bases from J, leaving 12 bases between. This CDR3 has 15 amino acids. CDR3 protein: CASSHGPTATDTQYF. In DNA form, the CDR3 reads TGTGCCAGCAGCCATGGACCGACAGCCACAGATACGCAGTATTTT.

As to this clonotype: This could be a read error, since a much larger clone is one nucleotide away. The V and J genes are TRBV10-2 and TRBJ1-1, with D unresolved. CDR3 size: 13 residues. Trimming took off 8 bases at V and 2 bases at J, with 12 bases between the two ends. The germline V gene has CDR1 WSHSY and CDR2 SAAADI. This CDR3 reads CASCGRINTEAFF. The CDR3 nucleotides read TGCGCCAGCTGTGGGAGAATAAACACTGAAGCTTTCTTT.

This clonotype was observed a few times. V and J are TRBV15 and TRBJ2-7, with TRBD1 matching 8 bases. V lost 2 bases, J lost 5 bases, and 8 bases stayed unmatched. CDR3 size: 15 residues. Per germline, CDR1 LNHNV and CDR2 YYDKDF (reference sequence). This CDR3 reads CATSRSGQGVHEQYF. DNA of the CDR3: TGTGCCACCAGCAGATCCGGACAGGGAGTCCACGAGCAGTACTTC.

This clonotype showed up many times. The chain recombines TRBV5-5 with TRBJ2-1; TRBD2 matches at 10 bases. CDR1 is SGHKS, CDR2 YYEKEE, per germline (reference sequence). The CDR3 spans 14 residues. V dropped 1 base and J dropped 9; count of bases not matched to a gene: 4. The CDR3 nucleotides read TGTGCCAGCAGCTTGAAGCGGGGGGGCCTTGAGCAGTTCTTC. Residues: CASSLKRGGLEQFF.

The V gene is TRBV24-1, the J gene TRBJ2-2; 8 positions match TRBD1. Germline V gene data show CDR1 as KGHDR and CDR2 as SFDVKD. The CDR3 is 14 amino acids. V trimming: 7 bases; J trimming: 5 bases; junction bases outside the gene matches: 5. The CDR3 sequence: CATSTDRVTGELFF. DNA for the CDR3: TGTGCCACCAGCACGGACAGGGTTACCGGGGAGCTGTTTTTT.

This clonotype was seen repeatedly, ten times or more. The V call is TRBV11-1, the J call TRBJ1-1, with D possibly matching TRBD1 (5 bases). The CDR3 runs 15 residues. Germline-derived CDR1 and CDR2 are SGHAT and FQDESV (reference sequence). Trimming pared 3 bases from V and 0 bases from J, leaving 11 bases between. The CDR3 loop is CASSFMGRMNTEAFF. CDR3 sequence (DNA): TGTGCCAGCAGCTTCATGGGACGGATGAACACTGAAGCTTTCTTT.

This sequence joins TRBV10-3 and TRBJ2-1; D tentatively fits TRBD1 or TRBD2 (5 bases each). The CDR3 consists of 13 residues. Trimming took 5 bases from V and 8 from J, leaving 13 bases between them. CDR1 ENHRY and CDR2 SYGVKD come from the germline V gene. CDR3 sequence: CAISSLRGDEQFF. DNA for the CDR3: TGTGCCATCAGTTCACTGAGAGGGGATGAGCAGTTCTTC.

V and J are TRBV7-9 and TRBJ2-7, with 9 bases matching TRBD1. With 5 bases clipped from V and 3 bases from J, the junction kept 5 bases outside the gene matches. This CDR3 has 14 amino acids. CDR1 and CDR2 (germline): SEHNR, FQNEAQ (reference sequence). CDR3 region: CASSTQDRGYEQYF. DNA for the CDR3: TGTGCCAGCAGCACTCAGGACAGGGGCTACGAGCAGTACTTC.

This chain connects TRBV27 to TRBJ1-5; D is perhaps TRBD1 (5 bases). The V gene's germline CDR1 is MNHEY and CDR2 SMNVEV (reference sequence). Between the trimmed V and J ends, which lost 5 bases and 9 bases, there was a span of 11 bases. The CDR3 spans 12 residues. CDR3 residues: CASSPPGGPQHF. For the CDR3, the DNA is TGTGCCAGCAGTCCGCCGGGGGGGCCCCAGCATTTT.

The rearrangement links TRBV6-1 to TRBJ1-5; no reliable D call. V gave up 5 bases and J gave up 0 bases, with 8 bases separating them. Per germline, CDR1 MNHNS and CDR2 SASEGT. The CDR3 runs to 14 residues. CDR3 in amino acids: CASSSSNSNQPQHF. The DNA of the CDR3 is TGTGCCAGCAGTTCCAGCAATAGCAATCAGCCCCAGCATTTT.

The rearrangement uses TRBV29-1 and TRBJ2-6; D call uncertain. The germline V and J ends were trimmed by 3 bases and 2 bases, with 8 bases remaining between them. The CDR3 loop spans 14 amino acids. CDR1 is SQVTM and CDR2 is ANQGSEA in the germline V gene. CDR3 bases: TGCAGCGTTGACGGAGTACCTGGGGCCAACGTCCTGACTTTC. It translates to CSVDGVPGANVLTF.

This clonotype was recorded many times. CDR3 loop: CASSQETGSTGELFF. The CDR3 nucleotides read TGTGCCAGCAGCCAAGAGACAGGGAGCACCGGGGAGCTGTTTTTT. The J gene is TRBJ2-2, the V gene TRBV3-1; 7 bases agree with TRBD1. CDR1 is LGHDT and CDR2 is YNNKEL in the germline V gene (reference sequence). J was trimmed by 4 bases and V by 0 bases; bases with no gene match: 2. This CDR3 spans 15 amino acids.

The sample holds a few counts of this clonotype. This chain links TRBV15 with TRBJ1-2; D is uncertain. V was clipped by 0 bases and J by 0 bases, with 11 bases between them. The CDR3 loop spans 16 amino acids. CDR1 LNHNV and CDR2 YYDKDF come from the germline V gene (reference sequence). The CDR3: CATSRELGGTNYGYTF. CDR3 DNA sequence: TGTGCCACCAGCAGAGAATTGGGTGGGACTAACTATGGCTACACCTTC.

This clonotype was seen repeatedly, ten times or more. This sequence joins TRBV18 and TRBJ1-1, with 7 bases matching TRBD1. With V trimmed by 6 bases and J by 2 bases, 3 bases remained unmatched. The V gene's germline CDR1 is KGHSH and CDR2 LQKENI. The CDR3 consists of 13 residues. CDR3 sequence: CASSGQDNTEAFF. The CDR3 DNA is TGTGCCAGCTCTGGACAGGATAACACTGAAGCTTTCTTT.